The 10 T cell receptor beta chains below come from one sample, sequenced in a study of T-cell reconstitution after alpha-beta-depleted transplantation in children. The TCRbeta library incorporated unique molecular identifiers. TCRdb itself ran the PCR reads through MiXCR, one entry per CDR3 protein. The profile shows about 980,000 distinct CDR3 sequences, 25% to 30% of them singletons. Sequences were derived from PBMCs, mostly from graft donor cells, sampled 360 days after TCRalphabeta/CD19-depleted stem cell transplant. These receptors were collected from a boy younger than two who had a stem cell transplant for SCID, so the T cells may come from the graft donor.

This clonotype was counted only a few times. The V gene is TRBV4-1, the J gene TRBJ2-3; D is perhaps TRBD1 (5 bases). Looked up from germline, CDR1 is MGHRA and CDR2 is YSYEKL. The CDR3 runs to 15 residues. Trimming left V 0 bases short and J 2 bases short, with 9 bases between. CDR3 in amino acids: CASSQDDRNTDTQYF. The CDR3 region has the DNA TGCGCCAGCAGCCAAGACGACAGAAACACAGATACGCAGTATTTT.

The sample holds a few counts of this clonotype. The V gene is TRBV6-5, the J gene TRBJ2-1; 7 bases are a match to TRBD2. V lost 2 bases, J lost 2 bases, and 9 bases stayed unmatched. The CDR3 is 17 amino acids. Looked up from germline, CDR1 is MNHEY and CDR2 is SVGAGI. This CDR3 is CASSYGRGRGTYNEQFF. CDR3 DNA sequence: TGTGCCAGCAGTTACGGCCGAGGGAGGGGAACCTACAATGAGCAGTTCTTC.

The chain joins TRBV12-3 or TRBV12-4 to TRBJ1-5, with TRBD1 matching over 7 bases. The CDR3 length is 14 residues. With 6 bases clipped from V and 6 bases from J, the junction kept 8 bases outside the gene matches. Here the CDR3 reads CASSPTGASQPQHF. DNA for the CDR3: TGTGCCAGCAGCCCTACAGGGGCCAGTCAGCCCCAGCATTTT.

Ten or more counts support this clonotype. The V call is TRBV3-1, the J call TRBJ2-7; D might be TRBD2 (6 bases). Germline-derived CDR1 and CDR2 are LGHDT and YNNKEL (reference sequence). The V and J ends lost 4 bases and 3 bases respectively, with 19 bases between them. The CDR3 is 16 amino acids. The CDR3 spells CASSPGRGRPYYEQYF. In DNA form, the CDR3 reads TGTGCCAGCAGCCCGGGGCGGGGCAGACCCTACTACGAGCAGTACTTC.

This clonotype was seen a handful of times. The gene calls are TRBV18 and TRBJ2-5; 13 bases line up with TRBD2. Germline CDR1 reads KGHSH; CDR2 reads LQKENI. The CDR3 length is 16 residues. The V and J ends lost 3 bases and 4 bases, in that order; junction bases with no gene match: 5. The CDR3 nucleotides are TGTGCCAGCTCACCCCGGACTAGCGGGGGCAGAGAGACCCAGTACTTC. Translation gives CASSPRTSGGRETQYF.

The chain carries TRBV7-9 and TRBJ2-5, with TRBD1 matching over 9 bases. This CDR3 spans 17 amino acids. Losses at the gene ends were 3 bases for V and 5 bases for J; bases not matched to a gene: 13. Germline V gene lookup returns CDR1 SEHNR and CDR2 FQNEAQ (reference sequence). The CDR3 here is CASSFGFPGQGLETQYF. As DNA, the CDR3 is TGTGCCAGCAGCTTTGGTTTCCCGGGACAGGGCTTGGAGACCCAGTACTTC.

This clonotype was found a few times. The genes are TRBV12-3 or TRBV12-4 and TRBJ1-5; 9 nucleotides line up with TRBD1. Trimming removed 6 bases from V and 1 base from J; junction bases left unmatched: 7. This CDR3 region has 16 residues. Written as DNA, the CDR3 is TGTGCCAGCAGCTCCCGGGACAGGGTGAGCAATCAGCCCCAGCATTTT. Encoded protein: CASSSRDRVSNQPQHF.

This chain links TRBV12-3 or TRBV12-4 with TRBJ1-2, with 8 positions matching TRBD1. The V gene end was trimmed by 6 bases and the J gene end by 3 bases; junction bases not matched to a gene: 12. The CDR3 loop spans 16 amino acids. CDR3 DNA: TGTGCCAGCAGGCGGACAGGGCAGAGGTTAGACTATGGCTACACCTTC. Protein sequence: CASRRTGQRLDYGYTF.

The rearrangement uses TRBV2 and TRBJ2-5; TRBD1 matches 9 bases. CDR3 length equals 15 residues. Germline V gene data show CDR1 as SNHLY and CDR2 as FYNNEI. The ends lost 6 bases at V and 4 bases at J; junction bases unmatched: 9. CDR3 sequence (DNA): TGTGCCAGCAGGGAACAGGGGGCGCTCGGAGAGACCCAGTACTTC. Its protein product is CASREQGALGETQYF.

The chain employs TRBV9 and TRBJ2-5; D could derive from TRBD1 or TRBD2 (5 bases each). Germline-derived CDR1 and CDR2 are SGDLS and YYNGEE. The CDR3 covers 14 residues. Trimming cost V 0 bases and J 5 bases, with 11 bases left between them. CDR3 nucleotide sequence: TGTGCCAGCAGCGTAGGGGGGTCAGACGAGACCCAGTACTTC. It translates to CASSVGGSDETQYF. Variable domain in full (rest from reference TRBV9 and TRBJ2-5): DSGVTQTPKHLITATGQRVTLRCSPRSGDLSVYWYQQSLDQGLQFLIQYYNGEERAKGNILERFSAQQFPDLHSELNLSSLELGDSALYFCASSVGGSDETQYFGPGTRLLVL.